The rows below give T cell receptor beta chains drawn from one sample of a study of blood T cell repertoires in COVID-19. Repertoires were generated with immunoSEQ multiplex PCR, while TCRdb's copy carries only in-frame clones and drops some. The table includes more than 250,000 clones, around 87% detected once. The specimen sequenced was PBMCs or T cells enriched from blood (not recorded which). The source of these receptors is a woman aged 25 to 45 who had recovered from COVID-19. CDR3s include the opening cysteine and the closing phenylalanine or tryptophan. The D gene is left open where the match is weak. Rows may omit the clone size; those that give it use once, few, many or a size class.

d_gene | j_gene | v_gene | abundance | CDR3aa | CDR3nt
. | TRBJ1-3 | TRBV19 | . | CATSQQGSGNTIYF | TGTGCCACATCCCAACAGGGTTCTGGAAACACCATATATTTT
. | TRBJ1-4 | TRBV29-1 | . | CSAWTEEEEKLFF | TGCAGCGCCTGGACAGAAGAAGAAGAAAAACTGTTTTTT
TRBD2 | TRBJ2-2 | TRBV5-1 | . | CASSLELAVNGELFF | TGCGCCAGCAGCTTGGAGCTAGCGGTCAACGGGGAGCTGTTTTTT
TRBD1 | TRBJ1-5 | TRBV6-5 | once | CASSTQGGSNQPQHF | TGTGCCAGCAGTACCCAGGGGGGAAGCAATCAGCCCCAGCATTTT
. | TRBJ1-2 | TRBV28 | . | CASSFRAGYGYTF | TGTGCCAGCAGTTTCAGGGCAGGCTATGGCTACACCTTC
. | TRBJ1-2 | TRBV5-1 | . | CASKEEGGTFGGYTF | TGCGCCAGCAAAGAGGAGGGTGGTACATTTGGTGGCTACACCTTC
. | TRBJ1-5 | TRBV7-8 | . | CASSRGQRDHPQHF | TGTGCCAGCAGCCGAGGACAGAGAGATCATCCCCAGCATTTT
. | TRBJ1-5 | TRBV19 | . | CASSTEQPQPQHF | TGTGCCAGTAGTACGGAACAGCCTCAGCCCCAGCATTTT
TRBD1 | TRBJ1-2 | TRBV7-2 | . | CASSLARDRVTGGYTF | TGTGCCAGCAGCTTAGCTAGGGACAGGGTTACCGGTGGCTACACCTTC
TRBD1 | TRBJ1-1 | TRBV5-8 | . | CASQPWDRNTEAFF | TGTGCCAGCCAGCCCTGGGACAGGAACACTGAAGCTTTCTTT
. | TRBJ1-5 | TRBV25-1 | . | CASSGNPGTGQPQHF | TGTGCCAGCAGTGGAAATCCAGGTACAGGTCAGCCCCAGCATTTT
TRBD1 | TRBJ2-5 | TRBV7-8 | . | CASSTARDSQETQYF | TGTGCCAGCAGCACAGCCCGGGACAGCCAAGAGACCCAGTACTTC